The 16 T cell receptor beta chains listed next were all sequenced from one sample in a study of chemoradiotherapy in HPV16-positive cancers. Using immunoSEQ multiplex PCR, the repertoire was profiled, and TCRdb retains in-frame clones only, with some absent. The table lists 9,500 to 15,000 clones, 85% to 90% of them singletons. The specimen was blood, collected from a patient who underwent chemoradiotherapy. The receptors come from a human donor with HPV-associated anogenital cancer.

This clone turned up a few times. The chain combines TRBV2 with TRBJ2-2; 7 bases match TRBD1. This CDR3 is 13 amino acids long. Germline V gene lookup returns CDR1 SNHLY and CDR2 FYNNEI. With V trimmed by 5 bases and J by 6 bases, 3 bases remained unmatched. CDR3 coding DNA: TGTGCCAGCAGTTCAACAGGGGCCGGGGAGCTGTTTTTT. It encodes CASSSTGAGELFF.

This clone was recorded once. This chain joins TRBV6-1 and TRBJ2-1, with no clear D. Per the germline V gene, CDR1 is MNHNS and CDR2 is SASEGT. This CDR3 contains 16 residues. V was cut by 1 base and J by 0 bases, with 10 bases left in between. The CDR3: CASSEGGASSYNEQFF. CDR3 bases: TGTGCCAGCAGTGAAGGAGGTGCGAGCTCCTACAATGAGCAGTTCTTC.

This clone has just a few counts. Other DNA sequences in the same sample also yield this CDR3. The chain employs TRBV5-6 and TRBJ1-1; the D gene is possibly TRBD1 (5 bases). Deletions cut 1 base from V and 4 bases from J, with 5 bases between. The CDR3 is 12 amino acids. Per the germline V gene, CDR1 is SGHDT and CDR2 is YYEEEE. The CDR3 DNA follows: TGTGCCAGCAGCTTGAGGGGCACTGAAGCTTTCTTT. Translated: CASSLRGTEAFF.

The rearrangement joins TRBV11-3 to TRBJ2-3; D not resolved. CDR3 length equals 13 residues. The germline gives CDR1 SGHNT, CDR2 YENEEA. Deletions cut 2 bases from V and 4 bases from J, with 7 bases between. The CDR3 DNA is TGTGCCAGCAGCTTAAACTTGGCAGATACGCAGTATTTT. This sequence encodes CASSLNLADTQYF.

The chain combines TRBV29-1 with TRBJ1-2; D unclear. V lost 6 bases and J lost 4, with 9 bases in between. Germline V CDR1 and CDR2: SQVTM, ANQGSEA. CDR3 length: 11 residues. CDR3 DNA sequence: TGCAGCGTCCGGTCCCCCTATGGCTACACCTTC. Translating it yields CSVRSPYGYTF.

The gene calls are TRBV5-8 and TRBJ1-1; D is undetermined. Germline lookup yields CDR1 SGHTS and CDR2 YDEGEE. With 2 bases removed from V and 1 base from J, the gap between germline ends came to 15 bases. The CDR3 contains 16 residues. CDR3 DNA: TGTGCCAGCAGCTTATTCCAAGGACCGACGAACACTGAAGCTTTCTTT. Translated, it gives CASSLFQGPTNTEAFF.

This clone showed up just a few times. V usage is TRBV6-1 and J usage is TRBJ1-2; no reliable D call. Germline CDR1 and CDR2: MNHNS and SASEGT. The CDR3 totals 13 residues. Trimming removed 0 bases at V and 9 bases at J, with 11 bases between. CDR3 in amino acids: CASSEASRSSYTF. DNA of the CDR3: TGTGCCAGCAGTGAAGCATCCAGATCCAGCTACACCTTC.

This clone turned up a few times. The CDR3 nucleotides read TGTGCCAGCAGCTACGGACTAGCGGGAGGCGAGCAGTTCTTC. This gives the protein CASSYGLAGGEQFF. The chain has TRBV7-2 and TRBJ2-1; 14 bases match TRBD2. The CDR3 contains 14 residues. Germline assignment: CDR1 SGHTA and CDR2 FQGNSA. Trimming removed 4 bases from V and 10 bases from J; junction bases left unmatched: 3.

The rearrangement joins TRBV9 to TRBJ1-3; the D is unclear. Per germline, CDR1 SGDLS and CDR2 YYNGEE. This CDR3 region has 16 residues. V was clipped by 0 bases and J by 0 bases, with 10 bases between them. The CDR3 region is CASSVDFMGSGNTIYF. The CDR3 nucleotides read TGTGCCAGCAGCGTAGATTTTATGGGCTCTGGAAACACCATATATTTT.

This rearrangement joins TRBV6-5 to TRBJ1-5, with D perhaps matching TRBD1 (5 bases). The CDR3 consists of 15 residues. V was pared by 6 bases and J by 7 bases, with 19 bases between. The germline gives CDR1 MNHEY, CDR2 SVGAGI. The CDR3 here is CASRPTSGAKQPQHF. The CDR3 DNA sequence: TGTGCCAGCAGACCGACAAGCGGGGCAAAACAGCCCCAGCATTTT.

The rearrangement links TRBV14 to TRBJ2-2; 9 bases agree with TRBD2. The germline V gene has CDR1 SGHDN and CDR2 FVKESK. After removal of 0 bases from V and 2 bases from J, the junction contained 4 bases not matched to a gene. This CDR3 has 17 residues. The DNA for the CDR3 is TGTGCCAGCAGCCAAGATGCAGCGGGGGGAAACACCGGGGAGCTGTTTTTT. Protein sequence: CASSQDAAGGNTGELFF.

This chain joins TRBV18 and TRBJ2-7; D gene unclear. This CDR3 region has 13 residues. V shed 4 bases and J shed 3 bases, with 10 bases lying between them. The germline CDR1 and CDR2 sequences are KGHSH and LQKENI. CDR3 coding DNA: TGTGCCAGCTCACTGACCGCTTACTACGAGCAGTACGTC. It encodes CASSLTAYYEQYV.

The chain couples TRBV30 to TRBJ2-2, with 11 bases identical to TRBD1. V trimming: 2 bases; J trimming: 1 base; junction bases outside the gene matches: 18. Germline V CDR1 and CDR2: GTSNPN, SVGIG (reference sequence). This CDR3 has 21 residues. CDR3 DNA sequence: TGTGCCTGGAGTCAAGCCCCCGGGACAGGGGGAGAAAAGAGGAACACCGGGGAGCTGTTTTTT. Protein: CAWSQAPGTGGEKRNTGELFF.

The V call is TRBV2, the J call TRBJ1-1; D not certain. The V gene's germline CDR1 is SNHLY and CDR2 FYNNEI. The CDR3 totals 13 residues. V was cut by 7 bases and J by 1 base, with 10 bases left in between. CDR3 residues: CASTRSPNTEAFF. CDR3 nucleotide sequence: TGTGCCAGCACCCGGTCCCCGAACACTGAAGCTTTCTTT.

The chain uses TRBV6-1 and TRBJ1-5, with D possibly matching TRBD1 (5 bases). Per the germline V gene, CDR1 is MNHNS and CDR2 is SASEGT. The CDR3 spans 19 residues. Trimming shortened V by 0 bases and J by 4 bases, and 22 bases separated the two germline ends. The CDR3 bases are TGTGCCAGCAGTGAAGCTAGCCGGGGACGGTCCCTTCTAAATCAGCCCCAGCATTTT. It is translated as CASSEASRGRSLLNQPQHF.

This clone was observed a handful of times. The V call is TRBV5-1, the J call TRBJ1-1; 7 bases are a match to TRBD1. The V gene end was trimmed by 0 bases and the J gene end by 0 bases; junction bases not matched to a gene: 5. Per germline, CDR1 SGHRS and CDR2 YFSETQ. There are 16 residues in the CDR3. The CDR3 DNA sequence: TGCGCCAGCAGCTTGGCGTCGGGACAGCTGAACACTGAAGCTTTCTTT. This gives the protein CASSLASGQLNTEAFF. The whole variable domain, remainder taken from reference TRBV5-1 and TRBJ1-1, is KAGVTQTPRYLIKTRGQQVTLSCSPISGHRSVSWYQQTPGQGLQFLFEYFSETQRNKGNFPGRFSGRQFSNSRSEMNVSTLELGDSALYLCASSLASGQLNTEAFFGQGTRLTVV.